These 19 T cell receptor beta chains were sequenced from one sample in a study of CD8 T cells in ankylosing spondylitis. In TCRdb, the 5' RACE reads were re-called with MiXCR into one record per CDR3 protein. The table lists about 36,000 distinct CDR3 sequences, 6% of them singletons. The sample comprised blood, either unsorted or a sorted T cell fraction (not recorded which). The origin of the receptors is a male donor with ankylosing spondylitis or in good health (not recorded which).

This clonotype was detected ten times or more. V and J are TRBV6-6 and TRBJ2-7, with 7 bases matching TRBD2. The CDR3 sequence is 14 residues long. The J segment lost 1 base and the V segment lost 1 base, leaving 1 base of the junction unmatched. In germline, CDR1 is MNHNY, CDR2 SVGAGI (reference sequence). The CDR3 region is CASSYLAGSYEQYF. CDR3 DNA sequence: TGTGCCAGCAGTTACTTAGCGGGTTCCTACGAGCAGTACTTC.

This clonotype was seen many times. The chain recombines TRBV11-2 with TRBJ2-5, with 7 bases fitting TRBD1. CDR1 and CDR2 from the germline V gene are SGHAT and FQNNGV. Trimming removed 1 base from V and 2 bases from J; junction bases left unmatched: 4. The CDR3 runs to 15 residues. CDR3 sequence reads: CASSLVGTVQETQYF. DNA for the CDR3: TGTGCCAGCAGCTTAGTCGGGACAGTGCAAGAGACCCAGTACTTC.

This clonotype was detected only a few times. CDR3 sequence reads: CTIRTTKQGESSYNEQFF. CDR3 DNA: TGTACCATCAGAACGACGAAACAGGGGGAGAGCTCCTACAATGAGCAGTTCTTC. V is TRBV12-3 or TRBV12-4 and J is TRBJ2-1; TRBD1 matches 8 bases. The CDR3 is 18 residues long.

This clonotype was seen repeatedly, ten times or more. The chain employs TRBV7-8 and TRBJ2-7; D remains unclear. The CDR3 is 14 amino acids. The germline V gene encodes CDR1 SGHVS and CDR2 FQNEAQ. V gave up 2 bases and J gave up 1 base, with 9 bases separating them. CDR3 nucleotides: TGTGCCAGCAGCTTAAGTCAGGTTTCCTACGAGCAGTACTTC. This sequence encodes CASSLSQVSYEQYF.

This clonotype has at least ten counts. The gene calls are TRBV14 and TRBJ2-7, with 8 bases lining up with TRBD2. Trimming cost V 4 bases and J 5 bases; bases outside gene matches: 7. The germline gives CDR1 SGHDN, CDR2 FVKESK. The length of the CDR3 is 14 residues. The CDR3 sequence: CASSRIAGFHEQYF. Here the CDR3 DNA reads TGTGCCAGCAGCCGGATAGCGGGATTCCACGAGCAGTACTTC.

The table lists this clonotype with many counts. The J gene is TRBJ2-6, the V gene TRBV29-1; a weak D match, TRBD2 (5 bases). CDR3 length equals 16 residues. CDR1 and CDR2 (germline): SQVTM, ANQGSEA. The V and J ends lost 1 base and 0 bases respectively, with 10 bases between them. The CDR3 coding sequence is TGCAGCGTTGAAGGGCCGCGGGTCTCTGGGGCCAACGTCCTGACTTTC. As protein: CSVEGPRVSGANVLTF.

The rearrangement joins TRBV9 to TRBJ2-2, with a weak D call TRBD1 (6 bases). The CDR3 contains 15 residues. Deletions cut 3 bases from V and 3 bases from J, with 12 bases between. Germline V gives CDR1 SGDLS, CDR2 YYNGEE. DNA for the CDR3: TGTGCCAGCAGCGGGGGGCACCGGGACACCGGGGAGCTGTTTTTT. It codes for CASSGGHRDTGELFF.

This clonotype came up a few times. This sequence may be a read error, since a much larger clone differs from it by one base. The chain couples TRBV7-9 to TRBJ2-1; TRBD2 agrees at 11 bases. There are 15 residues in the CDR3. Germline-derived CDR1 and CDR2 are SEHNR and FQNEAQ (reference sequence). The DNA for the CDR3 is TGTGTCAGCAGCCCAACTAGCGGGAGTCTCAATGAGCAGTTCTTC. Residues: CVSSPTSGSLNEQFF.

Many counts were recorded for this clonotype. The V and J genes are TRBV20-1 and TRBJ2-1; tentatively, D is TRBD1 (5 bases). V dropped 5 bases and J dropped 0 bases, with 20 bases sitting between them. CDR3 length: 17 amino acids. Germline loops: CDR1 DFQATT, CDR2 SNEGSKA (reference sequence). CDR3 sequence (DNA): TGCAGTGCTCCGAGGACATCAGGGCTAAGCTCCTACAATGAGCAGTTCTTC. Protein product: CSAPRTSGLSSYNEQFF.

This clonotype was seen many times. The chain is built from TRBV7-8 and TRBJ1-2; D is ambiguous. Germline V gene data show CDR1 as SGHVS and CDR2 as FQNEAQ. This CDR3 contains 13 residues. The ends were cut back, 5 bases at V and 8 bases at J, with 15 bases in the middle. This chain's CDR3 is CASSPRAQAGYTF. The CDR3 DNA follows: TGTGCCAGCAGCCCAAGGGCCCAAGCGGGCTACACCTTC.

In this sample, this clonotype turned up many times. The gene calls are TRBV12-3 or TRBV12-4 and TRBJ1-1; no firm D call. Trimming left V 2 bases short and J 3 bases short, with 7 bases between. The length of the CDR3 is 13 residues. CDR3: CASSLKMDTEAFF. The DNA for the CDR3 is TGTGCCAGCAGTTTAAAGATGGACACTGAAGCTTTCTTT.

This clonotype was observed many times. This chain links TRBV18 with TRBJ2-7; 10 bases match TRBD1. The junction had 5 bases not matched to a gene; V was cut back by 4 bases and J by 2 bases. CDR3 length equals 15 residues. Germline CDR1 is KGHSH and CDR2 is LQKENI. The CDR3 sequence is CASSRQGTGAYEQYF. In nucleotides, the CDR3 is TGTGCCAGCTCACGACAGGGGACAGGGGCCTACGAGCAGTACTTC.

This clonotype was seen at least ten times. The chain employs TRBV30 and TRBJ1-1; D is unclear. Per the germline V gene, CDR1 is GTSNPN and CDR2 is SVGIG (reference sequence). Trimming took 0 bases from V and 5 from J, leaving 13 bases between them. The CDR3 length is 14 residues. CDR3 bases: TGTGCCTGGAGTGTACGGTTGGCGGGGACTGAAGCTTTCTTT. It codes for CAWSVRLAGTEAFF. Full variable domain (rest looked up from reference TRBV30 and TRBJ1-1): SQTIHQWPATLVQPVGSPLSLECTVEGTSNPNLYWYRQAAGRGLQLLFYSVGIGQISSEVPQNLSASRPQDRQFILSSKKLLLSDSGFYLCAWSVRLAGTEAFFGQGTRLTVV.

In its sample, this clonotype was seen many times. The chain combines TRBV3-1 with TRBJ2-5, with D possibly being TRBD1 (6 bases). The CDR3 covers 15 residues. Between the trimmed V and J ends, which lost 1 base and 2 bases, there was a span of 11 bases. CDR1 and CDR2 from the germline V gene are LGHDT and YNNKEL (reference sequence). The CDR3 is CASSQAGQSQETQYF. DNA of the CDR3: TGTGCCAGCAGCCAAGCAGGACAGTCGCAAGAGACCCAGTACTTC.

Many counts were recorded for this clonotype. J is TRBJ1-5 and V is TRBV7-9; D remains unclear. The V gene lost 0 bases and the J gene lost 9 bases, with 18 bases spanning the gap. This CDR3 has 16 residues. CDR1 SEHNR and CDR2 FQNEAQ come from the germline V gene (reference sequence). CDR3 in amino acids: CASSLARGGLPPPQHF. DNA for the CDR3: TGTGCCAGCAGCTTAGCGCGTGGAGGGCTACCACCGCCCCAGCATTTT.

This clonotype was observed many times. This sequence joins TRBV7-9 and TRBJ1-1; tentative D call: TRBD1 (6 bases). The length of the CDR3 is 14 residues. V gave up 0 bases and J gave up 8 bases, with 13 bases separating them. Germline CDR1 is SEHNR and CDR2 is FQNEAQ (reference sequence). This CDR3 reads CASSLALTGREAFF. CDR3 nucleotides: TGTGCCAGCAGCTTAGCGCTTACAGGGCGGGAAGCTTTCTTT.

This clonotype was seen at least ten times. The V call is TRBV2, the J call TRBJ1-4, with D tentatively TRBD1 (5 bases). This CDR3 comprises 15 residues. The V end was cut by 6 bases, the J end by 0 bases, with 11 bases between. Germline assignment: CDR1 SNHLY and CDR2 FYNNEI. The CDR3 is CASRDGQATNEKLFF. CDR3 DNA: TGTGCCAGCAGGGACGGACAAGCAACTAATGAAAAACTGTTTTTT.

The sample holds many counts of this clonotype. The chain couples TRBV10-3 to TRBJ2-3; TRBD2 aligns across 9 bases. Germline V CDR1 and CDR2: ENHRY, SYGVKD. The CDR3 has 17 residues. V lost 2 bases and J lost 10; bases outside the gene matches: 16. DNA for the CDR3: TGTGCCATCAGTGAGATCTCTGCGGGAGGGCCGTCTCAGGCGCAGTATTTT. This sequence encodes CAISEISAGGPSQAQYF.

This clonotype was recorded at least ten times. The chain employs TRBV3-1 and TRBJ2-5; TRBD2 aligns across 11 bases. J lost 4 bases, V lost 2 bases, and 12 bases had no gene match. The CDR3 runs to 18 residues. Germline V CDR1 and CDR2: LGHDT, YNNKEL (reference sequence). CDR3 coding DNA: TGTGCCAGCAGCCAATACGCTAGCGGGGGGACCGACCCAGAGACCCAGTACTTC. Protein: CASSQYASGGTDPETQYF.